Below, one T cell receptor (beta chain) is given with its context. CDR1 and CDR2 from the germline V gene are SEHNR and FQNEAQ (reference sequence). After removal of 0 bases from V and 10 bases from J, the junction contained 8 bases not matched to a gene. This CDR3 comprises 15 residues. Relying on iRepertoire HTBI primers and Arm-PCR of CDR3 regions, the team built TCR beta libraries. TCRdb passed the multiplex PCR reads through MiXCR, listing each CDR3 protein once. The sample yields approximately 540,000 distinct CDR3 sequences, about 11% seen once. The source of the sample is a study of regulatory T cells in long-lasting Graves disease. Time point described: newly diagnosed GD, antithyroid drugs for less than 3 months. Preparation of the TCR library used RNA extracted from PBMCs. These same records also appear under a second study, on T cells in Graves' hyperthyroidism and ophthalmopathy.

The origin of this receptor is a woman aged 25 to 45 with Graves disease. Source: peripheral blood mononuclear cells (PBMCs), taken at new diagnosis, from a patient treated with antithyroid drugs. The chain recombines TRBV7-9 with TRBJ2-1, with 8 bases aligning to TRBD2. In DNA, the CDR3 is TGTGCCAGCAGCTTAGCGGGACTAGGGGTTCAAGAGCAGTTCTTC. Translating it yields CASSLAGLGVQEQFF.